This entry lists 18 T cell receptor beta chains sequenced from one sample in a study of coeliac disease. The table came from immunoSEQ multiplex PCR; TCRdb's copy has only in-frame clones and leaves some out. The sample yields 2,000 to 3,000 clones, approximately 59% seen once. Sequenced sample: intraepithelial lymphocytes from the gut. Every receptor here comes from a woman between 65 and 79 years old with celiac disease on a gluten-free diet.

This clone counts as large. The chain joins TRBV5-6 to TRBJ1-5; D is ambiguous. The V gene lost 0 bases and the J gene lost 0 bases, with 7 bases spanning the gap. CDR3 length equals 15 residues. Germline lookup yields CDR1 SGHDT and CDR2 YYEEEE. This CDR3 reads CASSLVQNSNQPQHF. In nucleotides, the CDR3 is TGTGCCAGCAGCTTGGTACAGAATAGCAATCAGCCCCAGCATTTT. Complete variable domain (other parts from reference TRBV5-6 and TRBJ1-5): DAGVTQSPTHLIKTRGQQVTLRCSPKSGHDTVSWYQQALGQGPQFIFQYYEEEERQRGNFPDRFSGHQFPNYSSELNVNALLLGDSALYLCASSLVQNSNQPQHFGDGTRLSIL.

The chain recombines TRBV5-1 with TRBJ2-1; 9 bases are a match to TRBD1. J was trimmed by 1 base and V by 4 bases; bases with no gene match: 3. The CDR3 extends over 15 amino acids. CDR1 SGHRS and CDR2 YFSETQ come from the germline V gene. CDR3 residues: CASSPGTGSYNEQFF. CDR3 sequence (DNA): TGCGCCAGCAGCCCCGGGACAGGGTCCTACAATGAGCAGTTCTTC.

V usage is TRBV2 and J usage is TRBJ2-2, with a weak D call TRBD2 (5 bases). V lost 3 bases, J lost 6 bases, and 11 bases lay in between. The V gene's germline CDR1 is SNHLY and CDR2 FYNNEI. The CDR3 spans 14 residues. The CDR3 DNA reads as TGTGCCAGCAGTGACTCGCGGGTTGCCGGGGAGCTGTTTTTT. Amino acid sequence: CASSDSRVAGELFF.

This clone occurred a few times. This same CDR3 is encoded by further DNA sequences in the sample. Written as DNA, the CDR3 is TGTGCCAGCAGCGTAGACGGGATTCGCACAGATACGCAGTATTTT. It yields the protein CASSVDGIRTDTQYF. This chain joins TRBV9 and TRBJ2-3; possibly TRBD2 for D (5 bases). The CDR3 runs to 15 residues. CDR1 SGDLS and CDR2 YYNGEE come from the germline V gene. V was cut by 0 bases and J by 1 base, with 9 bases left in between. The variable domain in full, completed from reference TRBV9 and TRBJ2-3, reads DSGVTQTPKHLITATGQRVTLRCSPRSGDLSVYWYQQSLDQGLQFLIQYYNGEERAKGNILERFSAQQFPDLHSELNLSSLELGDSALYFCASSVDGIRTDTQYFGPGTRLTVL.

The V gene is TRBV6-1, the J gene TRBJ1-1, with TRBD1 matching 7 bases. CDR1 is MNHNS, CDR2 SASEGT, per germline. The length of the CDR3 is 14 residues. Losses at the gene ends were 3 bases for V and 6 bases for J; bases not matched to a gene: 7. CDR3 sequence: CASSEGQLGAEAFF. The CDR3 nucleotides are TGTGCCAGCAGTGAGGGACAGTTAGGGGCTGAAGCTTTCTTT.

This clone was picked up a small number of times. The chain has TRBV5-4 and TRBJ2-1; 12 bases fit TRBD2. The CDR3 runs 16 residues. With V trimmed by 1 base and J by 8 bases, 7 bases remained unmatched. CDR1 is SGHNT and CDR2 is YYREEE in the germline V gene (reference sequence). CDR3 nucleotide sequence: TGTGCCAGCAGCTTGCAGACTAGCGGGAGATCGGATGAGCAGTTCTTC. Translating it yields CASSLQTSGRSDEQFF.

The chain combines TRBV27 with TRBJ2-1, with 8 bases fitting TRBD1. The germline CDR1 and CDR2 sequences are MNHEY and SMNVEV (reference sequence). The CDR3 is made up of 19 amino acids. The V and J ends lost 3 bases and 10 bases, in that order; junction bases with no gene match: 23. CDR3 residues: CASSLYKGWADRAVYEQFF. The CDR3 DNA follows: TGTGCCAGCAGTTTGTACAAGGGGTGGGCGGACAGGGCCGTTTACGAGCAGTTCTTC.

This clone was counted a few times. The chain has TRBV29-1 and TRBJ1-2; no clear D. The CDR3 is 13 residues long. CDR1 is SQVTM and CDR2 is ANQGSEA in the germline V gene. The V end lost 4 bases, the J end lost 2 bases, and 11 bases lay between the germline ends. The DNA of the CDR3 is TGCAGCGTTGCTACGGGTGGGAACTATGGCTACACCTTC. Translating gives CSVATGGNYGYTF.

The chain recombines TRBV6-5 with TRBJ1-5; D is possibly TRBD1 (6 bases). The CDR3 has 15 residues. Germline V CDR1 and CDR2: MNHEY, SVGAGI. Trimming removed 0 bases at V and 2 bases at J, with 8 bases between. CDR3 loop: CASSYSSGGNQPQHF. The CDR3 bases are TGTGCCAGCAGTTACTCCTCAGGGGGCAATCAGCCCCAGCATTTT.

This chain links TRBV7-8 with TRBJ1-2, with D hard to call. Germline values: CDR1 SGHVS, CDR2 FQNEAQ. The CDR3 covers 13 residues. The V end lost 5 bases, the J end lost 3 bases, and 10 bases lay between the germline ends. The chain's CDR3 is CASSPGRDYGYTF. The CDR3 region has the DNA TGTGCCAGCAGCCCCGGGAGAGACTATGGCTACACCTTC.

In this sample, this clone turned up a few times. This sequence joins TRBV5-4 and TRBJ2-5; D is unclear. From germline, CDR1 is SGHNT and CDR2 YYREEE (reference sequence). V gave up 2 bases and J gave up 6 bases, with 20 bases separating them. The CDR3 is made up of 16 amino acids. The CDR3 loop reads CASSFEYSPGCQTQYF. The CDR3 DNA reads TGTGCCAGCAGCTTCGAGTACAGCCCCGGTTGTCAGACCCAGTACTTC.

The CDR3 loop is CASAASGPYNEQFF. The CDR3 coding sequence is TGTGCCAGCGCGGCTAGCGGGCCCTACAATGAGCAGTTCTTC. The V and J genes are TRBV11-2 and TRBJ2-1; 8 bases align to TRBD2. CDR1 is SGHAT and CDR2 is FQNNGV in the germline V gene. CDR3 length equals 14 residues. V dropped 8 bases and J dropped 2; count of bases not matched to a gene: 5.

V usage is TRBV7-2 and J usage is TRBJ2-5; 7 bases agree with TRBD2. Germline CDR1 is SGHTA and CDR2 is FQGNSA. The CDR3 contains 13 residues. Losses at the gene ends were 6 bases for V and 3 bases for J; bases not matched to a gene: 4. CDR3 DNA sequence: TGTGCCAGCAGACGGACTAGGGAAGAGACCCAGTACTTC. It yields the protein CASRRTREETQYF.

The chain uses TRBV4-2 and TRBJ1-2; D gene uncertain. V dropped 5 bases and J dropped 2 bases, with 9 bases sitting between them. CDR3 length equals 13 residues. Germline CDR1 is LGHNA and CDR2 is YNFKEQ. The DNA of the CDR3 is TGTGCCAGCAGCTTCTTATCGAACTATGGCTACACCTTC. Protein sequence: CASSFLSNYGYTF.

The V call is TRBV6-1, the J call TRBJ2-1; D possibly corresponds to TRBD1 (6 bases). V was trimmed by 6 bases and J by 4 bases, leaving 19 bases between them. Germline loops: CDR1 MNHNS, CDR2 SASEGT. This CDR3 has 16 amino acids. Written as DNA, the CDR3 is TGTGCCAGCAGGGAACAGGGATTTTCAATTTACAATGAGCAGTTCTTC. Protein: CASREQGFSIYNEQFF.

As regards this clone: This clone may be a read error of a much larger clone one base away. Distinct nucleotide sequences in the sample also encode this CDR3. The chain is built from TRBV29-1 and TRBJ1-2; 8 nucleotides agree with TRBD1. The V gene's germline CDR1 is SQVTM and CDR2 ANQGSEA. The CDR3 is made up of 13 amino acids. Here the CDR3 reads CSVGTGGNYGYTF. For the CDR3, the DNA is TGCAGTGTTGGGACAGGTGGAAACTATGGCTACACCTTC.

This chain connects TRBV9 to TRBJ1-1; a weak D match, TRBD1 (5 bases). The CDR3 totals 14 residues. Trimming shortened V by 4 bases and J by 2 bases, and 12 bases separated the two germline ends. Germline CDR1 is SGDLS and CDR2 is YYNGEE. In DNA, the CDR3 is TGTGCCAGCAGCCTGCGACAGATTAACACTGAAGCTTTCTTT. Its translation: CASSLRQINTEAFF.

This clone is a singleton in its sample. The CDR3 sequence: CASSMTGPNTEAFF. CDR3 nucleotides: TGTGCCAGTAGTATGACAGGGCCTAACACTGAAGCTTTCTTT. The V gene is TRBV19, the J gene TRBJ1-1; 7 bases are shared with TRBD1. The J segment lost 2 bases and the V segment lost 3 bases, leaving 3 bases of the junction unmatched. CDR3 length: 14 amino acids. Germline V CDR1 and CDR2: LNHDA, SQIVND (reference sequence).